Below, 3 T cell receptor beta chains from the same sample are listed, as sequenced in a study of blood T cells in healthy people across ages. Using a J-beta primer mix together with a sample-barcoded 5' primer, a second PCR was run for roughly 7 to 11 cycles. TCRdb re-analysed the 5' RACE reads in MiXCR, keeping a single row per CDR3 protein. The repertoire holds roughly 700,000 distinct CDR3 sequences, with roughly 25% as singletons. A further study also used this sample, focusing on T cells of mothers and their children.

The specimen was blood. The receptor set was obtained from a boy aged 10-17 years in good health.

The chain recombines TRBV7-9 with TRBJ2-7; 7 nucleotides match TRBD1. The J call may be faulty, since TRBJ2-5 better matches the DNA end. The germline V gene has CDR1 SEHNR and CDR2 FQNEAQ (reference sequence). The CDR3 has 15 amino acids. The CDR3 region has the DNA TGTGCCAGCAGCTTCGGCAGGGGGTACCAAGAGACCCAGTACTTC. This encodes CASSFGRGYQETQYF.

V gene TRBV7-9 combines with J gene TRBJ1-4, with D possibly matching TRBD1 (5 bases). CDR1 and CDR2 from the germline V gene are SEHNR and FQNEAQ (reference sequence). V lost 4 bases to trimming and J lost 7 bases, with 10 bases between them. The CDR3 sequence is 13 residues long. The CDR3 loop is CASSSRDGEKLFF. CDR3 DNA sequence: TGTGCCAGCAGCTCCCGGGACGGTGAAAAACTGTTTTTT. The whole variable domain, filled in from reference TRBV7-9 and TRBJ1-4, reads DTGVSQNPRHKITKRGQNVTFRCDPISEHNRLYWYRQTLGQGPEFLTYFQNEAQLEKSRLLSDRFSAERPKGSFSTLEIQRTEQGDSAMYLCASSSRDGEKLFFGSGTQLSVL.

This sequence joins TRBV27 and TRBJ2-1; weak D call: TRBD2 (6 bases). Looked up from germline, CDR1 is MNHEY and CDR2 is SMNVEV (reference sequence). V was cut by 5 bases and J by 10 bases, with 12 bases left in between. This CDR3 spans 12 amino acids. The CDR3 nucleotides are TGTGCCAGCAGTGAGACTAGTTTCGAGCAGTTCTTC. It encodes CASSETSFEQFF.